The rows below give T cell receptor beta chains drawn from one sample of a study of beta chain features in type 1 diabetes. Profiled with immunoSEQ multiplex PCR; TCRdb holds only in-frame clones, not every one. The sample lists around 140,000 clones, around 10% seen once, with approximately 0.7% in the top ten. Sequenced material: central memory CD4+ T cells from blood. Receptor source: a man between 25 and 39 years old with type 1 diabetes. Both conserved end residues are part of each CDR3. Each record gives: V gene, J gene, D gene, clone size, CDR3 DNA, CDR3 protein. A D gene is named only where the DNA matches it firmly. A row's size may be missing; if present it is once, few, many or a size class.

V: TRBV29-1
J: TRBJ2-3
D: TRBD2
size: few
DNA: TGCAGCGCTGGGGGGGTTCGCAGCACAGATACGCAGTATTTT
CDR3: CSAGGVRSTDTQYF

V: TRBV6-1
J: TRBJ2-5
D: TRBD1
size: few
DNA: TGTGCCAGCCAACAGGGGAGTTGGGAGACCCAGTACTTC
CDR3: CASQQGSWETQYF

V: TRBV2
J: TRBJ2-2
D: NA
size: NA
DNA: TGTGCCAGCAGTGTTGGCCAGGGGAACACCGGGGAGCTGTTTTTT
CDR3: CASSVGQGNTGELFF

V: TRBV29-1
J: TRBJ1-4
D: NA
size: NA
DNA: TGCAGCGTTCGTGGCAGGGTCGACTCTGAAAAACTGTTTTTT
CDR3: CSVRGRVDSEKLFF

V: TRBV18
J: TRBJ2-2
D: TRBD1
size: few
DNA: TGTGCCAGCTCACCTACAGGGGGCGCGCCCGACACCGGGGAGCTGTTTTTT
CDR3: CASSPTGGAPDTGELFF

V: TRBV6-5
J: TRBJ1-2
D: TRBD1
size: few
DNA: TGTGCCAGCAGCGAACGACAGGGTTACTTCTATGGCTACACCTTC
CDR3: CASSERQGYFYGYTF

V: TRBV29-1
J: TRBJ1-1
D: NA
size: NA
DNA: TGCAGCGTTGACGAACCCTTGTTCCGGGCTGAAGCTTTCTTT
CDR3: CSVDEPLFRAEAFF

V: TRBV19
J: TRBJ2-1
D: TRBD2
size: NA
DNA: TGTGCCACCAGGACTAGCGGGGTAGGCAATGAGCAGTTCTTC
CDR3: CATRTSGVGNEQFF

V: TRBV6-5
J: TRBJ1-4
D: NA
size: NA
DNA: TGTGCCAGCAGTTACTCTCGGGGGGTAGACAAAAAACTGTTTTTT
CDR3: CASSYSRGVDKKLFF

V: TRBV7-9
J: TRBJ1-2
D: TRBD1
size: few
DNA: TGTGCCAGCAACCGCGGGACAGGAGAGCGTGGCTACACCTTC
CDR3: CASNRGTGERGYTF

V: TRBV10-1
J: TRBJ2-2
D: TRBD1
size: NA
DNA: TGCGCCAGCAGTGGGACAGGGAGCACCGGGGAGCTGTTTTTT
CDR3: CASSGTGSTGELFF

V: TRBV7-2
J: TRBJ1-5
D: NA
size: NA
DNA: TGTGCCAGCAGCTTATGGCCCGATCAGCCCCAGCATTTT
CDR3: CASSLWPDQPQHF

V: TRBV7-2
J: TRBJ2-2
D: NA
size: many
DNA: TGTGCCAGCAGCTCGCAGGGTCCCGGGGAGCTGTTTTTT
CDR3: CASSSQGPGELFF

V: TRBV30
J: TRBJ2-4
D: NA
size: few
DNA: TGTGCCTGGGAAAACCCGGGTATAGCCAAAAACATTCAGTACTTC
CDR3: CAWENPGIAKNIQYF

V: TRBV5-6
J: TRBJ2-3
D: TRBD2
size: many
DNA: TGTGCCAGCAGCGTGGGACTAGCTCAAGATACGCAGTATTTT
CDR3: CASSVGLAQDTQYF

V: TRBV7-2
J: TRBJ1-2
D: TRBD1
size: NA
DNA: TGTGCCAGCAGCCCGCAGACAGGGGACTATGGCTACACCTTC
CDR3: CASSPQTGDYGYTF

V: TRBV4-2
J: TRBJ2-5
D: NA
size: NA
DNA: TGTGCCAGCAGCCAAGATCCCCTGTCCCGGGAGCAGTACTTC
CDR3: CASSQDPLSREQYF

V: TRBV2
J: TRBJ1-4
D: NA
size: few
DNA: TGTGCCAGCAGTGGTGTCGGGGAGGGAAAACTGTTTTTT
CDR3: CASSGVGEGKLFF

V: TRBV25-1
J: TRBJ1-4
D: TRBD1
size: NA
DNA: TGTGCCAAGACAGGGGGGTGGGGTGAAAAACTGTTTTTT
CDR3: CAKTGGWGEKLFF

V: TRBV18
J: TRBJ1-6
D: TRBD1
size: NA
DNA: TGTGCCAGCTCACCATCAGGGGGGAATTCACCCCTCCACTTT
CDR3: CASSPSGGNSPLHF

V: TRBV9
J: TRBJ2-3
D: NA
size: few
DNA: TGTGCCAGCAGCGTAGACCTAGCCGAAGATACGCAGTATTTT
CDR3: CASSVDLAEDTQYF

V: TRBV7-2
J: TRBJ2-1
D: NA
size: NA
DNA: TGTGCCAGCACCCCACAGGGCTCCTACAATGAGCAGTTCTTC
CDR3: CASTPQGSYNEQFF

V: TRBV7-9
J: TRBJ2-3
D: NA
size: NA
DNA: TGTGCCAGCAGCCTAGGGCTTAGCACAGATACGCAGTATTTT
CDR3: CASSLGLSTDTQYF

V: TRBV5-4
J: TRBJ2-5
D: NA
size: few
DNA: TGTGCCAGCACGAGACGAGGGGAAGCGGGGACCCAGTACTTC
CDR3: CASTRRGEAGTQYF

V: TRBV18
J: TRBJ2-3
D: TRBD1
size: NA
DNA: TGTGCCAGCTCACCTAGGGGGCAGGCAGATACGCAGTATTTT
CDR3: CASSPRGQADTQYF

V: TRBV28
J: TRBJ1-2
D: NA
size: NA
DNA: TGTGCCAGCATCGATGGGGTGGGGGCCTATGGCTACACCTTC
CDR3: CASIDGVGAYGYTF

V: TRBV28
J: TRBJ1-5
D: NA
size: NA
DNA: TGTGCCAGCAGTGCTCTAAAAAGGGGTAATCAGCCCCAGCATTTT
CDR3: CASSALKRGNQPQHF

V: TRBV19
J: TRBJ2-3
D: TRBD1
size: NA
DNA: TGTGCCAGTAGTCAGCCAGGGGGCGAAGGTGATACGCAGTATTTT
CDR3: CASSQPGGEGDTQYF

V: TRBV28
J: TRBJ1-5
D: TRBD1
size: NA
DNA: TGTGCCAGCAGCCTCGGACAGGGCGCGCGTCAGCCCCAGCATTTT
CDR3: CASSLGQGARQPQHF

V: TRBV7-9
J: TRBJ2-1
D: TRBD2
size: NA
DNA: TGTGCCAGCAGCTTAGGGAGCGGGATCAATGAGCAGTTCTTC
CDR3: CASSLGSGINEQFF

V: TRBV5-1
J: TRBJ2-5
D: NA
size: few
DNA: TGCGCCAGCAGCTTGAGATGGAATAGCGCGTCCGAGACCCAGTACTTC
CDR3: CASSLRWNSASETQYF

V: TRBV29-1
J: TRBJ1-1
D: NA
size: NA
DNA: TGCAGCGGGACAGCGGGGAAAACTGAAGCTTTCTTT
CDR3: CSGTAGKTEAFF

V: TRBV27
J: TRBJ2-3
D: TRBD2
size: NA
DNA: TGTGCCAGCAGACTAGCGGGGGCCACAGATACGCAGTATTTT
CDR3: CASRLAGATDTQYF

V: TRBV5-4
J: TRBJ2-5
D: TRBD2
size: NA
DNA: TGTGCCAGCAGCTTGATCAGCGGGGGGGCGGAGACCCAGTACTTC
CDR3: CASSLISGGAETQYF

V: TRBV5-1
J: TRBJ2-7
D: NA
size: few
DNA: TGCGCCAGCAGCTCACAGGGCTACGAGCAGTACTTC
CDR3: CASSSQGYEQYF

V: TRBV9
J: TRBJ2-3
D: NA
size: few
DNA: TGTGCCAGCAGCGTAGCGAGGGGGTCTGGCACAGATACGCAGTATTTT
CDR3: CASSVARGSGTDTQYF

V: TRBV6-5
J: TRBJ1-1
D: NA
size: NA
DNA: TGTGCCAGCAGCAAAGACAGGTCGAACACTGAAGCTTTCTTT
CDR3: CASSKDRSNTEAFF

V: TRBV5-6
J: TRBJ2-2
D: TRBD2
size: few
DNA: TGTGCCAGCAGCCTCTCTAGCGGAACAACGAACACCGGGGAGCTGTTTTTT
CDR3: CASSLSSGTTNTGELFF

V: TRBV7-2
J: TRBJ2-6
D: TRBD1
size: few
DNA: TGTGCCGCCGGGACAGGGGGCGCTGGGGCCAACGTCCTGACTTTC
CDR3: CAAGTGGAGANVLTF

V: TRBV18
J: TRBJ1-2
D: TRBD1
size: NA
DNA: TGTGCCAGCTCACCAGGGACAGGGAGCGGCGGCTACACCTTC
CDR3: CASSPGTGSGGYTF

V: TRBV29-1
J: TRBJ1-2
D: TRBD1
size: few
DNA: TGCAGCGTCGCCCGCACGGACAGGGAGGATGGCTACACCTTC
CDR3: CSVARTDREDGYTF

V: TRBV4-3
J: TRBJ2-6
D: NA
size: few
DNA: TGCGCCAGCAGCCAATATGGGGCCGTTATACGCTCTGGGGCCAACGTCCTGACTTTC
CDR3: CASSQYGAVIRSGANVLTF

V: TRBV12-2
J: TRBJ2-5
D: NA
size: few
DNA: TGTGCAAGTCGCTTCCGCCGGGAACAAGAGACCCAGTACTTC
CDR3: CASRFRREQETQYF

V: TRBV29-1
J: TRBJ1-1
D: TRBD1
size: NA
DNA: TGCAGCGGTGAAACAGGGGGCACTGAAGCTTTCTTT
CDR3: CSGETGGTEAFF

V: TRBV5-1
J: TRBJ1-4
D: NA
size: few
DNA: TGCGCCAGCAGCCAGGACAGTTTTGAAAAACTGTTTTTT
CDR3: CASSQDSFEKLFF

V: TRBV7-9
J: TRBJ1-2
D: TRBD1
size: few
DNA: TGTGCCAGCAGCTTAAGGGGGCCGAACTATGGCTACACCTTC
CDR3: CASSLRGPNYGYTF

V: TRBV29-1
J: TRBJ1-5
D: TRBD1
size: NA
DNA: TGCAGCGTTACAGGGGATCCCAATCAGCCCCAGCATTTT
CDR3: CSVTGDPNQPQHF

V: TRBV18
J: TRBJ1-2
D: NA
size: NA
DNA: TGTGCCAGCTCACTTTACGACACCGACCATGGCTACACCTTC
CDR3: CASSLYDTDHGYTF

V: TRBV7-8
J: TRBJ2-2
D: TRBD2
size: NA
DNA: TGTGCCAGCAGGATAGCGGGGGTGAACACCGGGGAGCTGTTTTTT
CDR3: CASRIAGVNTGELFF

V: TRBV28
J: TRBJ2-5
D: TRBD1
size: NA
DNA: TGTGCCAGCAGTTTGACGACAGGGTTGGAGACCCAGTACTTC
CDR3: CASSLTTGLETQYF

V: TRBV9
J: TRBJ2-1
D: TRBD2
size: few
DNA: TGTGCCAGCAGCCAGCTCAGCGGGGGTTTGGGATCCTACAATGAGCAGTTCTTC
CDR3: CASSQLSGGLGSYNEQFF

V: TRBV4-2
J: TRBJ2-1
D: TRBD2
size: few
DNA: TGTGCCAGCAGCCAAGATCCCGGGGGGGCTGGTGAGCAGTTCTTC
CDR3: CASSQDPGGAGEQFF

V: TRBV7-9
J: TRBJ1-4
D: TRBD1
size: few
DNA: TGTGCCAGCAGCTTAAGCGACAGGGCGGGAGAAAAACTGTTTTTT
CDR3: CASSLSDRAGEKLFF

V: TRBV5-1
J: TRBJ2-5
D: TRBD2
size: NA
DNA: TGCGCCAGCAGCTTCTTACTAGCGGGGGGAGGTAGCCAAGAGACCCAGTACTTC
CDR3: CASSFLLAGGGSQETQYF

V: TRBV7-9
J: TRBJ2-3
D: NA
size: NA
DNA: TGTGCCAGCAGCCTTGGGAGCAGCACAGATACGCAGTATTTT
CDR3: CASSLGSSTDTQYF